A selection of T cell receptor beta chains follows, all from one sample in a study of identical twins. TCRdb fed the 5' RACE reads into MiXCR, producing one record per CDR3 protein. The sample consists of some 460,000 distinct CDR3 sequences, 13% to 15% of them appearing once. The data were also submitted as part of a second study, on yellow fever vaccine responses in identical twins.

Sequencing was performed on CD4+ T cells sorted from blood. Receptors were obtained from a woman under 30 in good health. CDR3s include the opening cysteine and the closing phenylalanine or tryptophan. A D gene is named only where the DNA matches it firmly. Only some rows state a clone size, as once, few, many or a class for expanded clones.

size | J | V | D | DNA | CDR3
few | TRBJ2-7 | TRBV24-1 | TRBD1 | TGTGCCGTCGGACAGGAGACCCGGCCCTACGAGCAGTACTTC | CAVGQETRPYEQYF
many | TRBJ2-3 | TRBV5-6 | - | TGTGCCAGCAGCTTGGGGTGGACACCAAGCACAGATACGCAGTATTTT | CASSLGWTPSTDTQYF
- | TRBJ2-2 | TRBV5-6 | TRBD1 | TGTGCCAGCAGCGAGACAGGGGGCCCCACCGGGGAGCTGTTTTTT | CASSETGGPTGELFF
many | TRBJ2-1 | TRBV6-1 | TRBD2 | TGTGCCAGCAGTCCCAGGACTAGCGGGAGCAATGAGCAGTTCTTC | CASSPRTSGSNEQFF
- | TRBJ2-1 | TRBV5-6 | TRBD2 | TGTGCCAGCAGCTTGGCGGGAGGGTCGAGGAATGAGCAGTTCTTC | CASSLAGGSRNEQFF
- | TRBJ2-2 | TRBV11-2 | - | TGTGCCAGCACGAAGAACACCGGGGAGCTGTTTTTT | CASTKNTGELFF
- | TRBJ1-1 | TRBV7-2 | - | TGTGCCAGCAGCTTAGGGACCTGGGACACTGAAGCTTTCTTT | CASSLGTWDTEAFF
few | TRBJ2-7 | TRBV15 | TRBD2 | TGTGCCACCAGCAGAGATGGACTAGCGGGGGGTCAGGGCGAGCAGTACTTC | CATSRDGLAGGQGEQYF
few | TRBJ2-3 | TRBV11-2 | TRBD1 | TGTGCCAGCAGCTTACGAGGCAGGGGGCAACCCAGCAGCACAGATACGCAGTATTTT | CASSLRGRGQPSSTDTQYF
- | TRBJ2-3 | TRBV5-1 | TRBD1 | TGCGCCAGCAGCATGGGACAGGGGGCAGATACGCAGTATTTT | CASSMGQGADTQYF
few | TRBJ2-1 | TRBV6-2/TRBV6-3 | TRBD2 | TGTGCCAGCAGCCGTGGGACTAGCGGGGGTAAAAATGAGCAGTTCTTC | CASSRGTSGGKNEQFF